This TCR beta chain was retrieved from a study of Ad26.COV2.S vaccination and SARS-CoV-2 variants. This clone was seen at least ten times. Treatment in this sample: around 19 received Ad26.COV2.S at low or high dose, single or two shots; about 5 received placebo; per-sample allocation not given. Sampling was performed 63 days after the first vaccine or placebo injection. Method: immunoSEQ multiplex PCR; TCRdb's copy keeps in-frame clones and lacks some. The sample has 440,000 or so clones; about nine tenths are singletons. There are 15 residues in the CDR3. Germline CDR1 MNHEY, CDR2 SVGAGI. Trimming took 5 bases from V and 6 from J, leaving 16 bases between them.

The chain uses TRBV6-5 and TRBJ1-4; a weak D match, TRBD1 (6 bases). This material consisted of peripheral blood, taken in a trial of Ad26.COV2.S vaccine versus placebo. The TCR comes from a person aged 18-60 years who received the Ad26.COV2.S COVID-19 vaccine or a placebo. CDR3 nucleotide sequence: TGTGCCAGCAGTCGGGGAGAGGGGGGGGATGAAAAACTGTTTTTT. Translating gives CASSRGEGGDEKLFF.